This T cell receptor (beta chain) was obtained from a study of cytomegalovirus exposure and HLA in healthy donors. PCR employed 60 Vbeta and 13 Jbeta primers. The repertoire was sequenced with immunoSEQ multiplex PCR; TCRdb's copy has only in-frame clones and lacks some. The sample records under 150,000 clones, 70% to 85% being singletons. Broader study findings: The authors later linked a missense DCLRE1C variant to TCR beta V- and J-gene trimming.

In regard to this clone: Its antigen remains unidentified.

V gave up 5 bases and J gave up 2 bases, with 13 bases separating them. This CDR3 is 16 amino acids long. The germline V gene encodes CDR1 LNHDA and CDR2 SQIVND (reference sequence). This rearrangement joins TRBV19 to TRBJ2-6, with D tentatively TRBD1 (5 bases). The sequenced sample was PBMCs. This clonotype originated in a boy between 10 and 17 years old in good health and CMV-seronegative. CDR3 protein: CASSARVLAGANVLTF. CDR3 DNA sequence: TGTGCCAGTAGTGCCAGGGTCTTAGCTGGGGCCAACGTCCTGACTTTC.